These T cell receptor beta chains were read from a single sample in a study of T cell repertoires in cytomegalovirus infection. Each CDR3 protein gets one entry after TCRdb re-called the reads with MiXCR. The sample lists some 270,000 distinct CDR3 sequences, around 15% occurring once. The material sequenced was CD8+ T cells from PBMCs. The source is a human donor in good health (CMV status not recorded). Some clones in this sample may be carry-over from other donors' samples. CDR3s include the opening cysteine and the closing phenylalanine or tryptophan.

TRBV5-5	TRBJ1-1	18	CASSLALAGGDFSTEAFF
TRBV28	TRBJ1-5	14	CASSFGTGRQPQHF
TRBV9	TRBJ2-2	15	CASSVGGTHTGELFF
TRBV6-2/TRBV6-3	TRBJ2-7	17	CASSPIYTGPNSYEQYF
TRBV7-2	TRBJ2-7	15	CASSSWGRDSDEQYF
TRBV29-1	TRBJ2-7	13	CSVLSGEVYEQYF
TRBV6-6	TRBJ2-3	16	CASSYSDSISTDTQYF
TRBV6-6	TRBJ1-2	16	CASSYPQAYGNYGYTF
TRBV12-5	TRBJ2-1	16	CASGVSGGPAGNEQFF
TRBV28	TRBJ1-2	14	CANTRQGGHYGYTF
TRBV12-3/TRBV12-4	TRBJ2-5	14	CASSLGLAQETQYF
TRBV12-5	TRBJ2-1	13	CASGLPSGLGEFF
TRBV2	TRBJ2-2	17	CASSWTSGGPDTGELFF
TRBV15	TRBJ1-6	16	CATSRDAAENNSPLHF
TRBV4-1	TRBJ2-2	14	CASSLPGSPGELFF
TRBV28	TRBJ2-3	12	CASRSTGWTQYF
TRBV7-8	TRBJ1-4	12	CASSGRVEKLFF
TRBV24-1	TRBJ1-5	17	CATSDSRGRTVNQPQHF
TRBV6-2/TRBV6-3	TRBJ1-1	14	CASRATGLNTEAFF
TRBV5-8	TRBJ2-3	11	CASSHTGGTYF
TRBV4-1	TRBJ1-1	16	CASSQDLTRRVTEAFF
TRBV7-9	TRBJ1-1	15	CASSLWPGVNTEAFF
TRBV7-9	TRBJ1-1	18	CASKGEQAVVQSNTEAFF
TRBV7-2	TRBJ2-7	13	CASSLYRAYEQYF
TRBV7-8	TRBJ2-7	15	CASSSPGQGLGEQYF
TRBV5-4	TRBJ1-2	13	CASSWTVSYGYTF
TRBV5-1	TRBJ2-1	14	CASSPLGDYNEQFF
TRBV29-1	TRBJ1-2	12	CSVDQEGYGYTF
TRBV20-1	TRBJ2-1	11	CSAREAVEQFF
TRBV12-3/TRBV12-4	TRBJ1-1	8	CASTNTQF
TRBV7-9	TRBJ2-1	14	CASSLVLSYNEQFF
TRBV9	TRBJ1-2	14	CASSWGQANYGYTF
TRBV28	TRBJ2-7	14	CASGDSSSSYEQYF
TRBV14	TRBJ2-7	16	CASSRARQGLTYEQYF
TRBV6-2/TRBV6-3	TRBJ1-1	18	CASSYSSDGQILNTEAFF
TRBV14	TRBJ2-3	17	CASSQEHPGLSTDTQYF
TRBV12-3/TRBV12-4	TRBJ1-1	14	CASSRGGAGTEAFF
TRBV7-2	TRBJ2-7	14	CASSLWGVEYEQYF
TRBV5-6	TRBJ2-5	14	CASRRTGDQETQYF
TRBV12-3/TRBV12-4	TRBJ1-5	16	CASSDHGQGRNQPQHF
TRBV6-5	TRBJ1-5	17	CASSSREVTHSNQPQHF
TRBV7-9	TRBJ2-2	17	CASSTLRDRATTGELFF
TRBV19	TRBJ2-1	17	CASSTVPPAGGSNEQFF
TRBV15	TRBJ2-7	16	CATSRGDRGSSYEQYF
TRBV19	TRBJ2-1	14	CASSTGGSYNEQFF
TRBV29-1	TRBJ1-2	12	CSGTGGDYGYTF
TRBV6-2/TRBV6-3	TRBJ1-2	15	CASSSEQDRAQGYTF
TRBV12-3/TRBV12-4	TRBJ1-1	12	CASSLPRQKAFF
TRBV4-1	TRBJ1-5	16	CASSFHPDRGYQPQHF
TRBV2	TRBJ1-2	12	CSQHGGPYGYTF
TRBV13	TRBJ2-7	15	CASSNTGDPSYEQYF
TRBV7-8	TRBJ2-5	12	CASSLTGGTQYF